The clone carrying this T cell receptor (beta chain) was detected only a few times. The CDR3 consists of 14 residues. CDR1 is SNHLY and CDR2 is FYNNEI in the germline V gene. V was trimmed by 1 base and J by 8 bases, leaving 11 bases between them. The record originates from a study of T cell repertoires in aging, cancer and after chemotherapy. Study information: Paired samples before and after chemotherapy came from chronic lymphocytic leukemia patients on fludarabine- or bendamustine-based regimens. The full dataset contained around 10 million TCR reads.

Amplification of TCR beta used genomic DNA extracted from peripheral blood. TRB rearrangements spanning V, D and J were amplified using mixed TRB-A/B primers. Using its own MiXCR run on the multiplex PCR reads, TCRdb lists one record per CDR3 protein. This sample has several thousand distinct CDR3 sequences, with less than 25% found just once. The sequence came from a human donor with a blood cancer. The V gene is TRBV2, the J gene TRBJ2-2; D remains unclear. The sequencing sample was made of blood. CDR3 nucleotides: TGTGCCAGCAGTGAAGTACAAGGATTTGGGGAGCTGTTTTTT. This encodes CASSEVQGFGELFF.